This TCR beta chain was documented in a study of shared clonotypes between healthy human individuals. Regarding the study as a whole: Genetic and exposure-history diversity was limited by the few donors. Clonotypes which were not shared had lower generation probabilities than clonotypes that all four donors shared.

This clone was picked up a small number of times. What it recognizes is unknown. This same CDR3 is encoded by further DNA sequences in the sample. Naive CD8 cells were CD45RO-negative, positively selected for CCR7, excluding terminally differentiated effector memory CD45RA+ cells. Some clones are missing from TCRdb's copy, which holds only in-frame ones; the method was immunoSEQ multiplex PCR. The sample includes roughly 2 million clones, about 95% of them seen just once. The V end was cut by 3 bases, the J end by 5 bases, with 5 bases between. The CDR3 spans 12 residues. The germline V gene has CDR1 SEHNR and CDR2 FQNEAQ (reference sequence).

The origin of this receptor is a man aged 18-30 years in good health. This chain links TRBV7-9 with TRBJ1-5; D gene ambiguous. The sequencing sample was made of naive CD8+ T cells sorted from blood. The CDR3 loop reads CASSLGDQPQHF. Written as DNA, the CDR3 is TGTGCCAGCAGCTTGGGAGATCAGCCCCAGCATTTT.